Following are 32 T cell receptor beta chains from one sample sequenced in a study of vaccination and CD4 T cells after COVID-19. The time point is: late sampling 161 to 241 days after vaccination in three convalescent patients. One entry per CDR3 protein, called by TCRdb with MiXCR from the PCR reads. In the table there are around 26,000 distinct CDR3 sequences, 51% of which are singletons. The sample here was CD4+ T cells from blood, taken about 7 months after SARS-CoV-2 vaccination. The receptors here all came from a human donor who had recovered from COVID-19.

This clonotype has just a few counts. The CDR3 protein is CASSYSGGGSSYNEQFF. The CDR3 DNA reads as TGTGCCAGCAGTTACTCCGGGGGGGGGAGCTCCTACAATGAGCAGTTCTTC. V is TRBV6-5 and J is TRBJ2-1; TRBD2 aligns across 8 bases. V lost 0 bases to trimming and J lost 0 bases; unmatched junction nucleotides: 4. The CDR3 is 17 amino acids. The germline gives CDR1 MNHEY, CDR2 SVGAGI.

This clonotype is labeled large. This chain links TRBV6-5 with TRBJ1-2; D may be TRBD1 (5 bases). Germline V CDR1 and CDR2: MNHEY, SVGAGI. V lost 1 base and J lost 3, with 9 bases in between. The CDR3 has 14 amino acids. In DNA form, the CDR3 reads TGTGCCAGCAGTTACTTAGGGGTGCACTATGGCTACACCTTC. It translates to CASSYLGVHYGYTF.

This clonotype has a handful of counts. For the CDR3, the DNA is TGTGCCAGCAGTCCCCAAGCGGGAGGACTCGAGCAGTACTTC. Its translation is CASSPQAGGLEQYF. This chain connects TRBV28 to TRBJ2-7, with 9 bases matching TRBD2. From germline, CDR1 is MDHEN and CDR2 SYDVKM. The CDR3 totals 14 residues. V lost 5 bases, J lost 6 bases, and 8 bases stayed unmatched.

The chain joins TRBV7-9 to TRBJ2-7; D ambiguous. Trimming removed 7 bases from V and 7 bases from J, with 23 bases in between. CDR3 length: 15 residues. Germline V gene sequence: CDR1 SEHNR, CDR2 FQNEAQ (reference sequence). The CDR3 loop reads CASIVIGPVLREQYF. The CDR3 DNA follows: TGTGCCAGCATCGTCATCGGACCGGTCCTGAGGGAGCAGTACTTC.

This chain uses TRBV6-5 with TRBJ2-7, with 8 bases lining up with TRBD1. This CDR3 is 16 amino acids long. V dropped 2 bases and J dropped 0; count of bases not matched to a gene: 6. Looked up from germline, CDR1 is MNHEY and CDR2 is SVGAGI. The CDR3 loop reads CASSYPLTGGSYEQYF. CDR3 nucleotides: TGTGCCAGCAGTTACCCTTTAACAGGGGGCTCCTACGAGCAGTACTTC.

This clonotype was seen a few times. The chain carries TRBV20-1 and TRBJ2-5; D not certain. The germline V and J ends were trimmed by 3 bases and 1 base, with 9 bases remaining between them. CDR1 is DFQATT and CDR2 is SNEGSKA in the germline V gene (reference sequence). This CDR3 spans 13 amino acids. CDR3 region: CSASGQAQETQYF. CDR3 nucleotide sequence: TGCAGTGCTAGCGGCCAGGCCCAAGAGACCCAGTACTTC.

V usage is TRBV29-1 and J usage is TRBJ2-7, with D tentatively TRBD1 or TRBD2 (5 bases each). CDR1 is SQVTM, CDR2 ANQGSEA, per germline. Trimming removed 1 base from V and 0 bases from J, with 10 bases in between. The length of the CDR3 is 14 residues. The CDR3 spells CSVEGAGSSYEQYF. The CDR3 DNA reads TGCAGCGTTGAAGGGGCAGGGAGCTCCTACGAGCAGTACTTC.

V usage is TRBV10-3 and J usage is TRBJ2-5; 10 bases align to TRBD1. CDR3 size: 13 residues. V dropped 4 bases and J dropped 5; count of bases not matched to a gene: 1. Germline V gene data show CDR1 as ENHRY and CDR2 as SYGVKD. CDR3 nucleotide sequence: TGTGCCATCAGTGGGACAGGGGGGGAGACCCAGTACTTC. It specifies CAISGTGGETQYF.

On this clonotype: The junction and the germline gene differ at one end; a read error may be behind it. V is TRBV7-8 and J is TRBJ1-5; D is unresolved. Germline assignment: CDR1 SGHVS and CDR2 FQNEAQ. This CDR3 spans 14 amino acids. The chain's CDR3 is CASRLYDSNQPQHF. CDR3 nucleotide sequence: TGTGCCAGCCGCTTATATGATAGCAATCAGCCCCAGCATTTT.

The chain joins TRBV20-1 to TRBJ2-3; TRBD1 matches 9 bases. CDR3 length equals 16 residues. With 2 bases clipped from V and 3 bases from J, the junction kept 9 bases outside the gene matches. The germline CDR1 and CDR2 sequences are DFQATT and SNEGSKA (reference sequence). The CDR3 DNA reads TGCAGTGCTAGACCCCCCCGGGACAGGGTGACAGATACGCAGTATTTT. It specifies CSARPPRDRVTDTQYF.

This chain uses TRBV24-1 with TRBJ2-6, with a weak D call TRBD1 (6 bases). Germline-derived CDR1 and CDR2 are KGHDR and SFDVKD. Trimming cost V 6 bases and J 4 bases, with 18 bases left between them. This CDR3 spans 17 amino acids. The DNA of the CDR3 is TGTGCCACCAGTCACAGGGATCACCCGAGGGGGGCCAACGTCCTGACTTTC. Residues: CATSHRDHPRGANVLTF.

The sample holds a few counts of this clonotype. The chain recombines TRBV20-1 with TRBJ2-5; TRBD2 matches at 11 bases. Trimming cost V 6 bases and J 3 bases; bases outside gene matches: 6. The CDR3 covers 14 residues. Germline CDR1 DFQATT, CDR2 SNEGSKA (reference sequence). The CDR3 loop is CSAPVTSGKETQYF. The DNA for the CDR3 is TGCAGTGCCCCCGTGACTAGCGGGAAAGAGACCCAGTACTTC.

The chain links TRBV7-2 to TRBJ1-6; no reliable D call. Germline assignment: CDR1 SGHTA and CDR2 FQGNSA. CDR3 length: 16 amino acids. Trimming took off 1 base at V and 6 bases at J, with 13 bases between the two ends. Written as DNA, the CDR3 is TGTGCCAGCAGCTTAGTGAGCCACACAGCTAATTCACCCCTCCACTTT. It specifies CASSLVSHTANSPLHF.

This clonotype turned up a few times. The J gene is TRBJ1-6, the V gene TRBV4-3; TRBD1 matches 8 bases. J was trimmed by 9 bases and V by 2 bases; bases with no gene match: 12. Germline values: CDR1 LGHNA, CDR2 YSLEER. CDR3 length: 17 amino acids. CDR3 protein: CASSQTTPGQASSPLHF. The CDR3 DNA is TGCGCCAGCAGCCAAACAACACCGGGACAGGCGAGTTCACCCCTCCACTTT.

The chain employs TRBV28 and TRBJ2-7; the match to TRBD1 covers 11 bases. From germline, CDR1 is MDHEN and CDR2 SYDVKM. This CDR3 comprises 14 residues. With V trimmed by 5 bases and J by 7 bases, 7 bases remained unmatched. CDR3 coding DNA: TGTGCCAGCAGTCCGGGACAGGGGGTAGGAGAGCAGTACTTC. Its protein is CASSPGQGVGEQYF.

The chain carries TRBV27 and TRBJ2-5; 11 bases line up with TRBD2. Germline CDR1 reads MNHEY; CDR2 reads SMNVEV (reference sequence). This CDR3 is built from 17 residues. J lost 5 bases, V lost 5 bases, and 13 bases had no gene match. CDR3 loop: CASSVRVAGGPGETQYF. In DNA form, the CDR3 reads TGTGCCAGCAGTGTGCGCGTAGCGGGAGGGCCAGGGGAGACCCAGTACTTC.

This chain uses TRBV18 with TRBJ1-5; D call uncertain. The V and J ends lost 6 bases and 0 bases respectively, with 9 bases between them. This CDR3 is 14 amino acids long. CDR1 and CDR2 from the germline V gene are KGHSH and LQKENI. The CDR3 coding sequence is TGTGCCAGCTCTCCTAGGTTTAGCAATCAGCCCCAGCATTTT. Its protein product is CASSPRFSNQPQHF. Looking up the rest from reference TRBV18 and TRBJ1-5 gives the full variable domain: NAGVMQNPRHLVRRRGQEARLRCSPMKGHSHVYWYRQLPEEGLKFMVYLQKENIIDESGMPKERFSAEFPKEGPSILRIQQVVRGDSAAYFCASSPRFSNQPQHFGDGTRLSIL.

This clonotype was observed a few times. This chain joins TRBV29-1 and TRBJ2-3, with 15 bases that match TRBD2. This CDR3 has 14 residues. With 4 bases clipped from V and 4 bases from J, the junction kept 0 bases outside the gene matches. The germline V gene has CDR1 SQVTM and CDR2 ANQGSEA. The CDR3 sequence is CSVGTSGRADTQYF. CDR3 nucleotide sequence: TGCAGCGTTGGGACTAGCGGGAGGGCAGATACGCAGTATTTT.

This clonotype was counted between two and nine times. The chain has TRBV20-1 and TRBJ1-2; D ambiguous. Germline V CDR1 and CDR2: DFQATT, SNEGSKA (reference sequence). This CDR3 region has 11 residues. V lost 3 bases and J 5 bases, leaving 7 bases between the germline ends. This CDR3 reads CSASRGYGYTF. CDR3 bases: TGCAGTGCTAGTCGCGGGTATGGCTACACCTTC.

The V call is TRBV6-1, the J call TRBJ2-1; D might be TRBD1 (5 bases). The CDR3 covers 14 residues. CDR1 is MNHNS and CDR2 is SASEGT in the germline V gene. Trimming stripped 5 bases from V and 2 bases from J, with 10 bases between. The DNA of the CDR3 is TGTGCCAGCAGTCCAGGGAAGACCTACAATGAGCAGTTCTTC. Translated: CASSPGKTYNEQFF.

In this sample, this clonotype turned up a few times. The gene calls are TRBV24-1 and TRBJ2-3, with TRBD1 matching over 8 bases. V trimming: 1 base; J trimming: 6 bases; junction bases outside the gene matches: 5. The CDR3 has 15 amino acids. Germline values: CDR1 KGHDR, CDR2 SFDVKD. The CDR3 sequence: CATSDFWQGADTQYF. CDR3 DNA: TGTGCCACCAGTGATTTTTGGCAGGGGGCTGATACGCAGTATTTT.

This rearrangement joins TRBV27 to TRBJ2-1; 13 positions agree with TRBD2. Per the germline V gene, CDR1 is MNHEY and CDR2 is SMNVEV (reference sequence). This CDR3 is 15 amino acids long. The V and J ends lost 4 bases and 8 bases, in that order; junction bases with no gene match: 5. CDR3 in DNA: TGTGCCAGCAGTTCCAATGGACTAGCGGGAGATGAGCAGTTCTTC. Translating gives CASSSNGLAGDEQFF.

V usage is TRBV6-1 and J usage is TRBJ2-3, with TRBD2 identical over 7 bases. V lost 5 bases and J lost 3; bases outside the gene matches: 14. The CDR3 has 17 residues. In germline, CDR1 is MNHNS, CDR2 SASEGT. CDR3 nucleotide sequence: TGTGCCAGCAGTCGCCCCCCAAGCGGGACGGGGACAGATACGCAGTATTTT. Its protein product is CASSRPPSGTGTDTQYF.

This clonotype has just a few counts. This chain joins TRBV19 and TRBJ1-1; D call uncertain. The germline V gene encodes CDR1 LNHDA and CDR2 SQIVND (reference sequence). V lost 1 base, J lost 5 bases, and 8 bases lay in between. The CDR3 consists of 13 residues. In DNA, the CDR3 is TGTGCCAGTAGTATAGCCCCGAGGACTGAAGCTTTCTTT. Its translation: CASSIAPRTEAFF.

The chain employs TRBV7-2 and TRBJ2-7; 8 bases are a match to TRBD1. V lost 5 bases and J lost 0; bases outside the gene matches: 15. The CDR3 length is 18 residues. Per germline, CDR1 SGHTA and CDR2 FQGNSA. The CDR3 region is CASSLRASGQGASYEQYF. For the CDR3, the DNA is TGTGCCAGCAGCCTCCGGGCCAGCGGTCAGGGGGCCTCCTACGAGCAGTACTTC.

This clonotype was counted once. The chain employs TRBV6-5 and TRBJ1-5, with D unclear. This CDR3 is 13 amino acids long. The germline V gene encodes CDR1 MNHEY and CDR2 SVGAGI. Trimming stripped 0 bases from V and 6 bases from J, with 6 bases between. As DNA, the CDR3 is TGTGCCAGCAGTTACTCGTCAGGTCAGCCCCAGCATTTT. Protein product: CASSYSSGQPQHF.

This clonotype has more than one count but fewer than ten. The CDR3 is CASSPDGRLDTGELFF. The CDR3 nucleotides read TGTGCCAGCAGCCCCGACGGGAGGTTGGACACCGGGGAGCTGTTTTTT. This rearrangement joins TRBV27 to TRBJ2-2; 7 positions match TRBD2. CDR1 MNHEY and CDR2 SMNVEV come from the germline V gene (reference sequence). CDR3 size: 16 residues. V shed 6 bases and J 3 bases; nucleotides not matched to a gene: 10.

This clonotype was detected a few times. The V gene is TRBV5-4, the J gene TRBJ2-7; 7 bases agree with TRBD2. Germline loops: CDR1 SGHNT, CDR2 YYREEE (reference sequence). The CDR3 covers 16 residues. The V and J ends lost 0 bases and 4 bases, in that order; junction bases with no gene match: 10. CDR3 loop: CASSLVGVSGLYEQYF. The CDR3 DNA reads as TGTGCCAGCAGCTTGGTAGGGGTTAGCGGGCTTTACGAGCAGTACTTC.

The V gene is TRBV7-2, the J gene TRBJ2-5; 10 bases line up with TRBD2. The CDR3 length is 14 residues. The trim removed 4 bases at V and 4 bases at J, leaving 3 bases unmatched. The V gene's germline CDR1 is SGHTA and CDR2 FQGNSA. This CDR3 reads CASSSGLASETQYF. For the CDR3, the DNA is TGTGCCAGCAGCTCGGGACTAGCGTCAGAGACCCAGTACTTC.

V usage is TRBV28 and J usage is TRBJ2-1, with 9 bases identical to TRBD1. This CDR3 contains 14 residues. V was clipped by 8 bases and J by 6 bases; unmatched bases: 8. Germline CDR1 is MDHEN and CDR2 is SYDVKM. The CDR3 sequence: CASLGQGSVNEQFF. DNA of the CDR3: TGTGCCAGCCTGGGACAGGGAAGTGTCAATGAGCAGTTCTTC.

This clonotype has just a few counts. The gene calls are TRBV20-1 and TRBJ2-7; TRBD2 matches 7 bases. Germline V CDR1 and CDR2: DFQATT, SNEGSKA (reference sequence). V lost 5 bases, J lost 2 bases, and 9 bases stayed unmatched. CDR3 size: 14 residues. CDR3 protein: CSAASGNRAYEQYF. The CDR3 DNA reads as TGCAGTGCTGCGAGCGGGAATCGTGCCTACGAGCAGTACTTC.

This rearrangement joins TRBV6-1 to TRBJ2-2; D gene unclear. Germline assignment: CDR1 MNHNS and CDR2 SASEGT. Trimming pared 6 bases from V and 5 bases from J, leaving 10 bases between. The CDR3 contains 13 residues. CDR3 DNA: TGTGCCAGCAGGGAAACTGGAACCGGGGAGCTGTTTTTT. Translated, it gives CASRETGTGELFF.